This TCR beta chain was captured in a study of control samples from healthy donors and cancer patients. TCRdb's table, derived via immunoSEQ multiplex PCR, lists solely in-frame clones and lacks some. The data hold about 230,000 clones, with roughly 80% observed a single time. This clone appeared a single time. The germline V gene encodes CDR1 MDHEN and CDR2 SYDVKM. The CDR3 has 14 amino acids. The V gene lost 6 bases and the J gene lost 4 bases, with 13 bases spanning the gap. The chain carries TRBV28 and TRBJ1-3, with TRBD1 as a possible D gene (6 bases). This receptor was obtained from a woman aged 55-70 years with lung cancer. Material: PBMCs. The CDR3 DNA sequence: TGTGCCAGCAGCCCCGGACAGAGCGGAAACACCATATATTTT. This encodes CASSPGQSGNTIYF.